The rows below give T cell receptor beta chains drawn from one sample of a study of blood T cell repertoires in COVID-19. TCRdb keeps only in-frame clones here, not all; method: immunoSEQ multiplex PCR. The top ten clones hold 2.5% to 3% of a sample with about 150,000 clones, around 81% of them seen once. Sequenced material: peripheral blood. These receptors all stem from a woman aged 40 to 49 with active or convalescent COVID-19. Each CDR3 is given with its conserved first and last residue. The D gene is left open where the match is weak. Only some rows state a clone size, as once, few, many or a class for expanded clones.

clone size: .
J gene: TRBJ2-5
D gene: TRBD2
V gene: TRBV9
CDR3 length: 14
CDR3 DNA: TGTGCCAGCAGCCCCGGGGGGGGTGGAGAGACCCAGTACTTC
CDR3 protein: CASSPGGGGETQYF

clone size: .
J gene: TRBJ2-7
D gene: .
V gene: TRBV7-9
CDR3 length: 11
CDR3 DNA: TGTGCCAGCAGCCCAGGCTACGAGCAGTACTTC
CDR3 protein: CASSPGYEQYF

clone size: .
J gene: TRBJ2-7
D gene: .
V gene: TRBV19
CDR3 length: 14
CDR3 DNA: TGTGCCAGTAGTATCGCCGGACACCTCTACGAGCAGTACTTC
CDR3 protein: CASSIAGHLYEQYF

clone size: .
J gene: TRBJ2-2
D gene: .
V gene: TRBV10-3
CDR3 length: 14
CDR3 DNA: TGTGCCATCAGTGATGGCGGGGACACCGGGGAGCTGTTTTTT
CDR3 protein: CAISDGGDTGELFF

clone size: .
J gene: TRBJ1-2
D gene: .
V gene: TRBV19
CDR3 length: 13
CDR3 DNA: TGTGCCAGTAGTAAAGGACAGCTCTATGGCTACACCTTC
CDR3 protein: CASSKGQLYGYTF

clone size: .
J gene: TRBJ1-5
D gene: .
V gene: TRBV7-9
CDR3 length: 15
CDR3 DNA: TGTGCCAGCACCTTAGGCGACAGGCGGGATCAGCCCCAGCATTTT
CDR3 protein: CASTLGDRRDQPQHF

clone size: .
J gene: TRBJ1-2
D gene: TRBD1
V gene: TRBV11-2
CDR3 length: 13
CDR3 DNA: TGTGCCAGCAGCTCAGGGGGTTTAAGGGGCTACACCTTC
CDR3 protein: CASSSGGLRGYTF

clone size: .
J gene: TRBJ1-5
D gene: .
V gene: TRBV5-6
CDR3 length: 17
CDR3 DNA: TGTGCCAGCAGCCACCGGACGGAGGTAGGTGGCAATCAGCCCCAGCATTTT
CDR3 protein: CASSHRTEVGGNQPQHF

clone size: .
J gene: TRBJ2-7
D gene: .
V gene: TRBV6-5
CDR3 length: 14
CDR3 DNA: TGTGCCAGCAGTTACCAAGGGGCGGTCCACGAGCAGTACTTC
CDR3 protein: CASSYQGAVHEQYF

clone size: .
J gene: TRBJ2-5
D gene: TRBD2
V gene: TRBV3-1/TRBV3-2
CDR3 length: 18
CDR3 DNA: TGTGCCAGCAGCCAAGATTTGAGCGGACTAGCGGGGGGGGAGACCCAGTACTTC
CDR3 protein: CASSQDLSGLAGGETQYF

clone size: .
J gene: TRBJ2-3
D gene: TRBD1
V gene: TRBV6-5
CDR3 length: 15
CDR3 DNA: TGTGCCAGTACCTACAGGGGGGTGGGGACAGATACGCAGTATTTT
CDR3 protein: CASTYRGVGTDTQYF

clone size: .
J gene: TRBJ1-4
D gene: .
V gene: TRBV4-1
CDR3 length: 13
CDR3 DNA: TGCGCCAGCAGCCAAGGGGCTCATGAAAAACTGTTTTTT
CDR3 protein: CASSQGAHEKLFF

clone size: .
J gene: TRBJ2-1
D gene: .
V gene: TRBV7-9
CDR3 length: 14
CDR3 DNA: TGTGCCAGCAGCTTCTACAGGGGAGGCAATGAGCAGTTCTTC
CDR3 protein: CASSFYRGGNEQFF

clone size: once
J gene: TRBJ2-2
D gene: TRBD2
V gene: TRBV6-6
CDR3 length: 13
CDR3 DNA: TGTGCCAGCACCCGACTAGCGGTCGGGGAGCTGTTTTTT
CDR3 protein: CASTRLAVGELFF

clone size: .
J gene: TRBJ1-6
D gene: .
V gene: TRBV28
CDR3 length: 13
CDR3 DNA: TGTGCCAGCAGTTCCAGGGGACGGTCACCCCTCCACTTT
CDR3 protein: CASSSRGRSPLHF

clone size: .
J gene: TRBJ1-1
D gene: .
V gene: TRBV9
CDR3 length: 14
CDR3 DNA: TGTGCCAGCAGCCGCGTCGGGGGGGACACTGAAGCTTTCTTT
CDR3 protein: CASSRVGGDTEAFF

clone size: .
J gene: TRBJ1-4
D gene: TRBD1
V gene: TRBV27
CDR3 length: 16
CDR3 DNA: TGTGCCAGCAGTCGGGACAGGGGGCAGCCTAATGAAAAACTGTTTTTT
CDR3 protein: CASSRDRGQPNEKLFF

clone size: .
J gene: TRBJ2-5
D gene: .
V gene: TRBV7-9
CDR3 length: 14
CDR3 DNA: TGTGCCAGCAGCGTCGCCAGACTACAAGAGACCCAGTACTTC
CDR3 protein: CASSVARLQETQYF

clone size: .
J gene: TRBJ2-7
D gene: .
V gene: TRBV7-8
CDR3 length: 13
CDR3 DNA: TGTGCCAGCAGCTTGGAGGTTACCTACGAGCAGTACTTC
CDR3 protein: CASSLEVTYEQYF

clone size: .
J gene: TRBJ1-6
D gene: .
V gene: TRBV4-1
CDR3 length: 14
CDR3 DNA: TGCGCCAGCAGCCAAGAATGGGCAAGCACACCCCTCCACTTT
CDR3 protein: CASSQEWASTPLHF

clone size: few
J gene: TRBJ2-5
D gene: .
V gene: TRBV5-8
CDR3 length: 11
CDR3 DNA: TGTGCCAGCAGCTTCGGGGGAACCCAGTACTTC
CDR3 protein: CASSFGGTQYF

clone size: .
J gene: TRBJ1-5
D gene: .
V gene: TRBV30
CDR3 length: 13
CDR3 DNA: TGTGCCTGGAGCGTCGGGGAGTTTCAGCCCCAGCATTTT
CDR3 protein: CAWSVGEFQPQHF

clone size: .
J gene: TRBJ1-2
D gene: TRBD1
V gene: TRBV11-2
CDR3 length: 15
CDR3 DNA: TGTGCCAGCCAGCTTACGTCGACAGGGGCCTATGGCTACACCTTC
CDR3 protein: CASQLTSTGAYGYTF

clone size: .
J gene: TRBJ1-3
D gene: .
V gene: TRBV9
CDR3 length: 15
CDR3 DNA: TGTGCCAGCAGCGTACGACAGGCCTCTGGAAACACCATATATTTT
CDR3 protein: CASSVRQASGNTIYF

clone size: few
J gene: TRBJ2-7
D gene: TRBD1
V gene: TRBV19
CDR3 length: 14
CDR3 DNA: TGTGCCAGTAGCCGGACAGGGGATTCCTACGAGCAGTACTTC
CDR3 protein: CASSRTGDSYEQYF

clone size: .
J gene: TRBJ2-1
D gene: .
V gene: TRBV5-6
CDR3 length: 14
CDR3 DNA: TGTGCCAGCAGCCAGGACTCATATACAATGAGCGAGTTCTTC
CDR3 protein: CASSQDSYTMSEFF

clone size: .
J gene: TRBJ2-3
D gene: .
V gene: TRBV19
CDR3 length: 14
CDR3 DNA: TGTGCCAGTAGTAGGGGAACTAGTGCAGATACGCAGTATTTT
CDR3 protein: CASSRGTSADTQYF

clone size: few
J gene: TRBJ1-2
D gene: .
V gene: TRBV9
CDR3 length: 15
CDR3 DNA: TGTGCCAGCAGCCGACGAGGACAGTTTAACTATGGCTACACCTTC
CDR3 protein: CASSRRGQFNYGYTF

clone size: .
J gene: TRBJ1-1
D gene: TRBD1
V gene: TRBV25-1
CDR3 length: 13
CDR3 DNA: TGTGCCAGCAGTGGGGGACAGGGGACTGAAGCTTTCTTT
CDR3 protein: CASSGGQGTEAFF

clone size: .
J gene: TRBJ1-5
D gene: .
V gene: TRBV27
CDR3 length: 16
CDR3 DNA: TGTGCCAGCAGTTTATTCCCCGGTCGGGGAGGGCAGCCCCAGCATTTT
CDR3 protein: CASSLFPGRGGQPQHF

clone size: .
J gene: TRBJ2-5
D gene: TRBD1
V gene: TRBV5-6
CDR3 length: 13
CDR3 DNA: TGTGCCAGCAGCCCCCCGACAGGGGATCCCCAGTACTTC
CDR3 protein: CASSPPTGDPQYF

clone size: few
J gene: TRBJ1-5
D gene: .
V gene: TRBV5-5
CDR3 length: 18
CDR3 DNA: TGTGCCAGCAGCCCCGGGGGGGGGCAAATATATAGCAATCAGCCCCAGCATTTT
CDR3 protein: CASSPGGGQIYSNQPQHF

clone size: .
J gene: TRBJ2-7
D gene: .
V gene: TRBV5-1
CDR3 length: 14
CDR3 DNA: TGCGCCAGCAGGTTGGTAGGGGACTCCTACGAGCAGTACTTC
CDR3 protein: CASRLVGDSYEQYF

clone size: .
J gene: TRBJ2-1
D gene: TRBD2
V gene: TRBV7-2
CDR3 length: 14
CDR3 DNA: TGTGCCAGCGAATGGGGGACTAGCTCAAGTGAGCAGTTCTTC
CDR3 protein: CASEWGTSSSEQFF

clone size: .
J gene: TRBJ2-1
D gene: .
V gene: TRBV2
CDR3 length: 13
CDR3 DNA: TGTGCCAGCAGTGGGGGACTGATTAATGAGCAGTTCTTC
CDR3 protein: CASSGGLINEQFF

clone size: .
J gene: TRBJ1-5
D gene: .
V gene: TRBV5-1
CDR3 length: 15
CDR3 DNA: TGCGCCAGCAGCTTGGATTGGTCGGTCAATCAGCCCCAGCATTTT
CDR3 protein: CASSLDWSVNQPQHF

clone size: .
J gene: TRBJ1-6
D gene: .
V gene: TRBV2
CDR3 length: 16
CDR3 DNA: TGTGCCAGCATAGAAACCAGGGACTTCGGAAATTCACCCCTCCACTTT
CDR3 protein: CASIETRDFGNSPLHF

clone size: .
J gene: TRBJ2-1
D gene: TRBD2
V gene: TRBV2
CDR3 length: 15
CDR3 DNA: TGTGCCAGCAGGTGGGGGGGGAGTTCCTACAATGAGCAGTTCTTC
CDR3 protein: CASRWGGSSYNEQFF

clone size: .
J gene: TRBJ1-2
D gene: TRBD1
V gene: TRBV5-5
CDR3 length: 14
CDR3 DNA: TGTGCCAGCAGCTTTAGACAGGGGGGATCTGGCTACACCTTC
CDR3 protein: CASSFRQGGSGYTF

clone size: .
J gene: TRBJ1-6
D gene: .
V gene: TRBV30
CDR3 length: 20
CDR3 DNA: TGTGCCTCCACGCTTGTAGGGGCTGGGATCCTAAGCTCCTATAATTCACCCCTCCACTTT
CDR3 protein: CASTLVGAGILSSYNSPLHF

clone size: .
J gene: TRBJ1-5
D gene: .
V gene: TRBV5-6
CDR3 length: 15
CDR3 DNA: TGTGCCAGCAGCTTGGACGGGGGTTTGAATCAGCCCCAGCATTTT
CDR3 protein: CASSLDGGLNQPQHF

clone size: .
J gene: TRBJ2-2
D gene: TRBD1
V gene: TRBV28
CDR3 length: 15
CDR3 DNA: TGTGCCAGCAGTTTAATAGGGACAGGGGGCGGGGAGCTGTTTTTT
CDR3 protein: CASSLIGTGGGELFF

clone size: .
J gene: TRBJ2-2
D gene: TRBD2
V gene: TRBV7-6
CDR3 length: 17
CDR3 DNA: TGTGCCAGCAGCTTACGTGGGGGAGGGCCCGGCACCGGGGAGCTGTTTTTT
CDR3 protein: CASSLRGGGPGTGELFF

clone size: .
J gene: TRBJ2-5
D gene: .
V gene: TRBV7-2
CDR3 length: 13
CDR3 DNA: TGTGCCAGCAGCTTATACCCGCGGGAGACCCAGTACTTC
CDR3 protein: CASSLYPRETQYF

clone size: .
J gene: TRBJ1-5
D gene: .
V gene: TRBV5-1
CDR3 length: 14
CDR3 DNA: TGCGCCAGCAGCTTGGGGGGGGGCAACCAGCCCCAGCATTTT
CDR3 protein: CASSLGGGNQPQHF

clone size: few
J gene: TRBJ1-2
D gene: .
V gene: TRBV19
CDR3 length: 13
CDR3 DNA: TGTGCCAGTAGTCCCACGGGATTGGGGGGCTACACCTTC
CDR3 protein: CASSPTGLGGYTF

clone size: .
J gene: TRBJ1-1
D gene: .
V gene: TRBV5-1
CDR3 length: 17
CDR3 DNA: TGCGCCAGCAGCCCGGCCCCCCTTGGAGGGACGAACACTGAAGCTTTCTTT
CDR3 protein: CASSPAPLGGTNTEAFF

clone size: .
J gene: TRBJ1-1
D gene: .
V gene: TRBV30
CDR3 length: 10
CDR3 DNA: TGTGCCTTCCTTAGTTCTGAAGCTTTCTTT
CDR3 protein: CAFLSSEAFF

clone size: .
J gene: TRBJ2-1
D gene: .
V gene: TRBV10-3
CDR3 length: 13
CDR3 DNA: TGTGCCTCGGGGGAGACTCGTTACAATGAGCAGTTCTTC
CDR3 protein: CASGETRYNEQFF

clone size: .
J gene: TRBJ1-6
D gene: .
V gene: TRBV28
CDR3 length: 15
CDR3 DNA: TGTGCCAGCAGTTTGCTCCGTCACAGGGATTCACCCCTCCACTTT
CDR3 protein: CASSLLRHRDSPLHF

clone size: .
J gene: TRBJ1-1
D gene: TRBD1
V gene: TRBV20-1
CDR3 length: 14
CDR3 DNA: TGCAGTGCTAGTGACAGGGGGAGGAACACTGAAGCTTTCTTT
CDR3 protein: CSASDRGRNTEAFF

clone size: .
J gene: TRBJ2-2
D gene: TRBD1
V gene: TRBV5-8
CDR3 length: 16
CDR3 DNA: TGTGCCAGCAGCATAGGGACAGCTTTGAACACCGGGGAGCTGTTTTTT
CDR3 protein: CASSIGTALNTGELFF

clone size: .
J gene: TRBJ1-6
D gene: .
V gene: TRBV4-1
CDR3 length: 18
CDR3 DNA: TGCGCCAGCAGCCAAGATTGGGCGAGGGAAGCTAAACATTCACCCCTCCACTTT
CDR3 protein: CASSQDWAREAKHSPLHF

clone size: .
J gene: TRBJ1-1
D gene: .
V gene: TRBV25-1
CDR3 length: 14
CDR3 DNA: TGTGCCAGCAGTGATGCCCGGGATTTCGCCAAAGCTTTCTTT
CDR3 protein: CASSDARDFAKAFF

clone size: .
J gene: TRBJ2-4
D gene: .
V gene: TRBV27
CDR3 length: 15
CDR3 DNA: TGTGCCAGCAGTTTGGGGCAGGGAGCCAAAAACATTCAGTACTTC
CDR3 protein: CASSLGQGAKNIQYF

clone size: .
J gene: TRBJ1-1
D gene: .
V gene: TRBV5-1
CDR3 length: 14
CDR3 DNA: TGCGCCAGCAGCCCCGTCCGGGGGGCCACTGAAGCTTTCTTT
CDR3 protein: CASSPVRGATEAFF

clone size: few
J gene: TRBJ2-4
D gene: .
V gene: TRBV6-4
CDR3 length: 12
CDR3 DNA: TGTGCCGTCCGGGTCGCCAAAAACATTCAGTACTTC
CDR3 protein: CAVRVAKNIQYF

clone size: .
J gene: TRBJ1-1
D gene: .
V gene: TRBV28
CDR3 length: 13
CDR3 DNA: TGTGCCAGCAGTTTACCCTACAACACTGAAGCTTTCTTT
CDR3 protein: CASSLPYNTEAFF